These 22 T cell receptor beta chains were sequenced from one sample in a study of sequential checkpoint blockade in melanoma. Treatment described: randomized to nivolumab then ipilimumab (arm A) or the reverse (arm B). Clones were sequenced by immunoSEQ multiplex PCR, and TCRdb holds only the in-frame ones, with some missing. This table has about 13,000 clones, approximately 82% appearing once. The specimen comprised CD8+ T cells sorted from blood (inferred from file names), sampled from a patient given nivolumab and ipilimumab in sequence. The receptors were gathered from a human donor with melanoma.

CDR3 protein: CAWSVSLGGDEQYF. CDR3 in DNA: TGTGCCTGGAGTGTAAGTCTCGGGGGGGACGAGCAGTACTTC. V is TRBV30 and J is TRBJ2-7, with 8 bases matching TRBD2. This CDR3 is 14 amino acids long. The germline gives CDR1 GTSNPN, CDR2 SVGIG (reference sequence). With 0 bases clipped from V and 5 bases from J, the junction kept 6 bases outside the gene matches.

This clone was seen a single time. The chain links TRBV7-9 to TRBJ2-5; 7 bases fit TRBD1. With 5 bases clipped from V and 1 base from J, the junction kept 7 bases outside the gene matches. The CDR3 is 15 residues long. The germline V gene encodes CDR1 SEHNR and CDR2 FQNEAQ (reference sequence). CDR3 nucleotide sequence: TGTGCCAGCAGCCTATACACAGGGGCCCAAGAGACCCAGTACTTC. This translates into CASSLYTGAQETQYF.

This chain links TRBV28 with TRBJ2-1; TRBD2 matches at 8 bases. Germline V gene data show CDR1 as MDHEN and CDR2 as SYDVKM. The J segment lost 1 base and the V segment lost 1 base, leaving 9 bases of the junction unmatched. This CDR3 spans 18 amino acids. The CDR3 bases are TGTGCCAGCAGTTTATCGGACCTGAAGCGGGGGTCCTACAATGAGCAGTTCTTC. This codes for CASSLSDLKRGSYNEQFF.

This chain uses TRBV27 with TRBJ2-7; perhaps TRBD1 as D (5 bases). There are 15 residues in the CDR3. Trimming cost V 2 bases and J 2 bases, with 13 bases left between them. CDR1 MNHEY and CDR2 SMNVEV come from the germline V gene (reference sequence). Here the CDR3 reads CASSLAGPHTYEQYF. DNA for the CDR3: TGTGCCAGCAGTTTAGCAGGGCCGCATACCTACGAGCAGTACTTC.

This chain uses TRBV4-1 with TRBJ2-7, with D perhaps TRBD2 (6 bases). The CDR3 has 18 residues. Trimming took 2 bases from V and 2 from J, leaving 22 bases between them. CDR1 is MGHRA, CDR2 YSYEKL, per germline. The CDR3, as DNA: TGCGCCAGCAGCCAACCGATCCGGAGGGGTAGTACTACCTACGAGCAGTACTTC. This gives the protein CASSQPIRRGSTTYEQYF.

CDR3 region: CASSAGHEQYF. The CDR3 region has the DNA TGTGCCAGCAGTGCGGGGCACGAGCAGTACTTC. The chain combines TRBV27 with TRBJ2-7; a possible D gene is TRBD2 (6 bases). This CDR3 is 11 amino acids long. Germline V CDR1 and CDR2: MNHEY, SMNVEV (reference sequence). V was cut by 5 bases and J by 5 bases, with 7 bases left in between.

The J gene is TRBJ1-5, the V gene TRBV7-9, with 11 nucleotides matching TRBD1. Trimming cost V 5 bases and J 7 bases; bases outside gene matches: 4. The germline V gene has CDR1 SEHNR and CDR2 FQNEAQ (reference sequence). CDR3 length equals 14 residues. CDR3 sequence reads: CASSLDRGPQPQHF. The CDR3 bases are TGTGCCAGCAGCCTGGACAGGGGGCCACAGCCCCAGCATTTT. Looking up the rest from reference TRBV7-9 and TRBJ1-5 gives the full variable domain: DTGVSQNPRHKITKRGQNVTFRCDPISEHNRLYWYRQTLGQGPEFLTYFQNEAQLEKSRLLSDRFSAERPKGSFSTLEIQRTEQGDSAMYLCASSLDRGPQPQHFGDGTRLSIL.

This sequence joins TRBV7-9 and TRBJ2-7; 7 nucleotides align to TRBD1. Unmatched junction bases numbered 9, after V lost 4 bases and J lost 0 bases. The CDR3 contains 16 residues. Germline CDR1 is SEHNR and CDR2 is FQNEAQ (reference sequence). CDR3 nucleotide sequence: TGTGCCAGCAGCTCGGCCGAGGGGACAGTCTCCTACGAGCAGTACTTC. Residues: CASSSAEGTVSYEQYF.

This chain joins TRBV6-6 and TRBJ2-2; possible D gene TRBD2, 6 bases. The germline CDR1 and CDR2 sequences are MNHNY and SVGAGI (reference sequence). V lost 6 bases and J lost 5, with 16 bases in between. This CDR3 comprises 15 residues. The CDR3: CASRERARGTGELFF. The CDR3 bases are TGTGCCAGCAGGGAGCGGGCCCGTGGAACCGGGGAGCTGTTTTTT.

This clone was recorded only once. The chain couples TRBV5-1 to TRBJ1-3; 7 nucleotides line up with TRBD1. With V trimmed by 1 base and J by 5 bases, 6 bases remained unmatched. The CDR3 spans 15 residues. Germline V gene lookup returns CDR1 SGHRS and CDR2 YFSETQ. The CDR3 nucleotides read TGCGCCAGCAGCTTGAGACAGGGCAGGCGAAACACCATATATTTT. Residues: CASSLRQGRRNTIYF.

Concerning this clone itself: This could be a read error, since a much larger clone is one nucleotide away. The V and J genes are TRBV7-9 and TRBJ2-5; D gene unclear. CDR3 length: 16 residues. Per the germline V gene, CDR1 is SEHNR and CDR2 is FQNEAQ (reference sequence). V shed 2 bases and J shed 1 base, with 14 bases lying between them. CDR3 nucleotides: TGTGCCAGCAGCTTAACTGCGGAAGGCCCCCAAGAGACCCAGTACTTC. This gives the protein CASSLTAEGPQETQYF. The complete variable domain, with remaining parts taken from reference TRBV7-9 and TRBJ2-5, reads DTGVSQNPRHKITKRGQNVTFRCDPISEHNRLYWYRQTLGQGPEFLTYFQNEAQLEKSRLLSDRFSAERPKGSFSTLEIQRTEQGDSAMYLCASSLTAEGPQETQYFGPGTRLLVL.

The V and J genes are TRBV7-8 and TRBJ2-7; D may be TRBD1 (6 bases). The germline CDR1 and CDR2 sequences are SGHVS and FQNEAQ. The CDR3 totals 19 residues. V lost 4 bases to trimming and J lost 4 bases, with 29 bases between them. DNA for the CDR3: TGTGCCAGCAGCTCCCTGGACAGCCTATCCTTACGAGGGAAATACGAGCAGTACTTC. This gives the protein CASSSLDSLSLRGKYEQYF.

In this sample, this clone turned up once. J is TRBJ1-2 and V is TRBV9; TRBD1 might be the D (6 bases). V shed 0 bases and J shed 5 bases, with 11 bases lying between them. CDR1 and CDR2 (germline): SGDLS, YYNGEE. The CDR3 extends over 14 amino acids. The CDR3 is CASSVGGHRYGYTF. In DNA, the CDR3 is TGTGCCAGCAGCGTAGGGGGACATCGATATGGCTACACCTTC.

The chain combines TRBV28 with TRBJ2-7; 9 bases line up with TRBD1. CDR3 length: 14 residues. With V trimmed by 6 bases and J by 6 bases, 9 bases remained unmatched. Germline CDR1 and CDR2: MDHEN and SYDVKM. CDR3 residues: CASRDKTGGREQYF. DNA for the CDR3: TGTGCCAGCAGGGATAAAACAGGGGGCCGCGAGCAGTACTTC.

This chain connects TRBV7-9 to TRBJ2-1, with 8 nucleotides matching TRBD1. J was trimmed by 5 bases and V by 5 bases; bases with no gene match: 8. This CDR3 spans 15 amino acids. Per the germline V gene, CDR1 is SEHNR and CDR2 is FQNEAQ (reference sequence). CDR3: CASSPDRGLHNEQFF. In nucleotides, the CDR3 is TGTGCCAGCAGCCCCGACAGGGGTTTGCACAATGAGCAGTTCTTC.

This chain connects TRBV10-3 to TRBJ1-1; 8 bases are shared with TRBD1. V shed 6 bases and J 5 bases; nucleotides not matched to a gene: 5. CDR3 length: 13 residues. Germline CDR1 reads ENHRY; CDR2 reads SYGVKD. CDR3 nucleotide sequence: TGTGCCATCAGATTAACAGGGGGGACTGAAGCTTTCTTT. It yields the protein CAIRLTGGTEAFF.

V and J are TRBV10-3 and TRBJ2-7, with 9 bases that match TRBD1. V lost 7 bases, J lost 6 bases, and 7 bases stayed unmatched. The CDR3 is 13 residues long. Germline CDR1 and CDR2: ENHRY and SYGVKD. The CDR3 sequence is CAITGTGLGEQYF. CDR3 nucleotides: TGTGCCATCACAGGGACAGGGTTGGGCGAGCAGTACTTC.

The V gene is TRBV4-3, the J gene TRBJ2-5, with TRBD2 matching over 7 bases. CDR1 is LGHNA and CDR2 is YSLEER in the germline V gene. Trimming cost V 2 bases and J 4 bases; bases outside gene matches: 16. The CDR3 sequence is 18 residues long. CDR3 nucleotides: TGCGCCAGCAGCCAATCGTCGGGACTACCGCTTCATGGAGAGACCCAGTACTTC. Translation: CASSQSSGLPLHGETQYF.

The rearrangement joins TRBV19 to TRBJ1-2, with no clear D. Germline CDR1 is LNHDA and CDR2 is SQIVND (reference sequence). There are 18 residues in the CDR3. V gave up 3 bases and J gave up 2 bases, with 22 bases separating them. The CDR3 loop is CASSMAGQVFFGNYGYTF. Written as DNA, the CDR3 is TGTGCCAGTAGTATGGCTGGCCAGGTTTTCTTTGGGAACTATGGCTACACCTTC.

The V call is TRBV2, the J call TRBJ2-7, with 16 bases aligning to TRBD2. The CDR3 is 15 residues long. J was trimmed by 2 bases and V by 6 bases; bases with no gene match: 1. The germline gives CDR1 SNHLY, CDR2 FYNNEI. In DNA, the CDR3 is TGTGCCAGCAGGGGACTAGCGGGAGGGACCTACGAGCAGTACTTC. It yields the protein CASRGLAGGTYEQYF.

This clone was recorded only once. This chain connects TRBV5-1 to TRBJ2-7; possibly TRBD1 for D (6 bases). Per germline, CDR1 SGHRS and CDR2 YFSETQ. V gave up 2 bases and J gave up 3 bases, with 9 bases separating them. CDR3 size: 13 residues. As DNA, the CDR3 is TGCGCCAGCAGCTTCGGACAGAGCTACGAGCAGTACTTC. As protein: CASSFGQSYEQYF.

This clone is labeled medium-sized. This chain links TRBV7-9 with TRBJ1-6; D is ambiguous. CDR3 size: 12 residues. Germline V CDR1 and CDR2: SEHNR, FQNEAQ (reference sequence). Trimming cost V 3 bases and J 10 bases, with 7 bases left between them. The CDR3 reads CASSFWQSPLHF. CDR3 nucleotides: TGTGCCAGCAGCTTTTGGCAATCACCCCTCCACTTT.